This entry lists 17 T cell receptor beta chains sequenced from one sample in a study of T cell responses to AZD1222 COVID-19 vaccine (dated by TCRdb to the early 2020s). According to the study, the label for this sample's time point signals: baseline before first vaccination. Receptor amplification or capture employed the immunoSEQ multiplex PCR assay. TCRdb carries this immuneACCESS record with in-frame sequences only. Its versions omit some clonotypes, under half of them owing to an unresolved V gene in the studies checked, with the rest unexplained. The sample includes around 150,000 clones, with over 85% observed a single time. Clones ranked in the top ten supply 5% of the sample. Sequenced material: peripheral blood, taken on day 0 of AZD1222 vaccination. These receptors all stem from an adult in good health.

This clone occurred once. The genes are TRBV10-2 and TRBJ2-2; TRBD1 is a possible D gene (7 bases). The length of the CDR3 is 16 residues. V shed 0 bases and J shed 6 bases, with 14 bases lying between them. Germline loops: CDR1 WSHSY, CDR2 SAAADI. CDR3 sequence reads: CASSESTPRGAGELFF. CDR3 DNA sequence: TGCGCCAGCAGTGAGTCGACTCCCAGGGGGGCCGGGGAGCTGTTTTTT.

The CDR3: CASSRWGQGNSPLHF. CDR3 nucleotide sequence: TGTGCCAGCAGTCGATGGGGACAGGGGAATTCACCCCTCCACTTT. This sequence joins TRBV5-8 and TRBJ1-6, with 10 nucleotides matching TRBD1. Trimming cost V 5 bases and J 7 bases; bases outside gene matches: 6. The CDR3 is 15 residues long. The germline CDR1 and CDR2 sequences are SGHTS and YDEGEE.

The chain recombines TRBV2 with TRBJ2-7; TRBD2 might be the D (5 bases). This CDR3 is 14 amino acids long. The germline V and J ends were trimmed by 9 bases and 3 bases, with 18 bases remaining between them. Per germline, CDR1 SNHLY and CDR2 FYNNEI. As DNA, the CDR3 is TGTGCCAGTGAAACTCCGGAGAGCGGCTACGAGCAGTACTTC. It codes for CASETPESGYEQYF.

The chain employs TRBV2 and TRBJ2-1; 7 bases are a match to TRBD1. Germline CDR1 SNHLY, CDR2 FYNNEI. V lost 5 bases, J lost 5 bases, and 6 bases stayed unmatched. The CDR3 sequence is 14 residues long. The CDR3 DNA follows: TGTGCCAGCAGTACAGGGGCCCTCGACAATGAGCAGTTCTTC. Translating gives CASSTGALDNEQFF. Using reference TRBV2 and TRBJ2-1 for the parts outside the CDR3, the full variable domain is EPEVTQTPSHQVTQMGQEVILRCVPISNHLYFYWYRQILGQKVEFLVSFYNNEISEKSEIFDDQFSVERPDGSNFTLKIRSTKLEDSAMYFCASSTGALDNEQFFGPGTRLTVL.

This chain connects TRBV6-2 or TRBV6-3 to TRBJ2-5, with D maybe TRBD1 (8 bases). The CDR3 is made up of 14 amino acids. Deletions cut 6 bases from V and 4 bases from J, with 15 bases between. CDR1 MNHEY and CDR2 SVGEGT come from the germline V gene. As DNA, the CDR3 is TGTGCCAGCAGACCTACAGGGGGGGGAGAGACCCAGTACTTC. Translating gives CASRPTGGGETQYF.

This chain links TRBV7-2 with TRBJ1-5; D might be TRBD1 (5 bases). V lost 4 bases, J lost 2 bases, and 15 bases lay in between. CDR3 length: 16 amino acids. Germline V gene lookup returns CDR1 SGHTA and CDR2 FQGNSA. Here the CDR3 DNA reads TGTGCCAGCAGCTCACTGGGGGAATGGGGCAATCAGCCCCAGCATTTT. Amino acids: CASSSLGEWGNQPQHF.

The J gene is TRBJ2-1, the V gene TRBV7-9, with D unresolved. The length of the CDR3 is 17 residues. V was clipped by 5 bases and J by 0 bases, with 17 bases between them. The germline V gene encodes CDR1 SEHNR and CDR2 FQNEAQ (reference sequence). As DNA, the CDR3 is TGTGCCAGCAGCCCTTATTTCTTGGGCGTCTCCTACAATGAGCAGTTCTTC. It encodes CASSPYFLGVSYNEQFF.

In this sample, this clone turned up a few times. At the DNA level, this CDR3 is encoded by other sequences in the same sample as well. The genes are TRBV27 and TRBJ1-5; TRBD1 matches at 7 bases. V shed 5 bases, J shed 1 base, and the junction held 5 bases outside the gene matches. The CDR3 is made up of 15 amino acids. Germline CDR1 MNHEY, CDR2 SMNVEV (reference sequence). CDR3 loop: CASSPGTVSNQPQHF. The CDR3 region has the DNA TGTGCCAGCAGTCCCGGGACAGTCAGCAATCAGCCCCAGCATTTT.

This chain uses TRBV6-2 or TRBV6-3 with TRBJ2-7; tentatively, D is TRBD1 (5 bases). Germline V lookup: CDR1 MNHEY, CDR2 SVGEGT. The V gene lost 6 bases and the J gene lost 1 base, with 10 bases spanning the gap. This CDR3 spans 13 amino acids. The CDR3 region is CASSVGQSYEQYF. The CDR3 DNA is TGTGCCAGCAGCGTCGGACAATCCTACGAGCAGTACTTC.

This chain connects TRBV11-1 to TRBJ2-2; 9 bases are a match to TRBD1. The CDR3 extends over 15 amino acids. V dropped 3 bases and J dropped 7; count of bases not matched to a gene: 6. Germline assignment: CDR1 SGHAT and CDR2 FQDESV (reference sequence). The CDR3, as DNA: TGTGCCAGCAGCTTTTCCGGGACAGGGATCGGGGAGCTGTTTTTT. It codes for CASSFSGTGIGELFF.

The V call is TRBV28, the J call TRBJ2-7; TRBD2 agrees at 11 bases. From germline, CDR1 is MDHEN and CDR2 SYDVKM. The length of the CDR3 is 16 residues. V was pared by 4 bases and J by 2 bases, with 7 bases of the junction left unmatched. CDR3 protein: CASSYLAGGTTYEQYF. CDR3 DNA sequence: TGTGCCAGCAGTTATCTAGCGGGAGGAACCACCTACGAGCAGTACTTC. Full variable domain (remainder filled in from reference TRBV28 and TRBJ2-7): DVKVTQSSRYLVKRTGEKVFLECVQDMDHENMFWYRQDPGLGLRLIYFSYDVKMKEKGDIPEGYSVSREKKERFSLILESASTNQTSMYLCASSYLAGGTTYEQYFGPGTRLTVT.

This rearrangement joins TRBV14 to TRBJ2-5; D is undetermined. Trimming took off 5 bases at V and 5 bases at J, with 9 bases between the two ends. The CDR3 spans 12 residues. CDR1 is SGHDN and CDR2 is FVKESK in the germline V gene. The CDR3 is CASSSLWETQYF. CDR3 sequence (DNA): TGTGCCAGCAGCTCCCTTTGGGAGACCCAGTACTTC.

This clone showed up just a few times. At the DNA level, this CDR3 is encoded by other sequences in the same sample as well. The V and J genes are TRBV27 and TRBJ1-1, with D uncertain. The CDR3 extends over 12 amino acids. Germline CDR1 reads MNHEY; CDR2 reads SMNVEV (reference sequence). V shed 4 bases and J shed 1 base, with 4 bases lying between them. The CDR3 sequence: CASSSGNTEAFF. The CDR3 bases are TGTGCCAGCAGTTCAGGGAACACTGAAGCTTTCTTT.

The rearrangement joins TRBV7-2 to TRBJ1-2; TRBD1 aligns across 11 bases. This CDR3 spans 17 amino acids. Germline loops: CDR1 SGHTA, CDR2 FQGNSA. The trim removed 3 bases at V and 4 bases at J, leaving 10 bases unmatched. In nucleotides, the CDR3 is TGTGCCAGCAGCTTCGGACAGGGGGCGAGGGGGTTCTATGGCTACACCTTC. Its translation: CASSFGQGARGFYGYTF.

This clone was seen just once. V is TRBV27 and J is TRBJ1-1; TRBD1 is a possible D gene (5 bases). Germline CDR1 MNHEY, CDR2 SMNVEV (reference sequence). V was pared by 0 bases and J by 0 bases, with 11 bases between. CDR3 length: 16 amino acids. The CDR3 protein is CASSLSVTGMNTEAFF. DNA of the CDR3: TGTGCCAGCAGTTTATCGGTAACAGGTATGAACACTGAAGCTTTCTTT.

On this clone: The junction and the germline gene differ at one end; a read error may be behind it. V gene TRBV20-1 combines with J gene TRBJ1-2, with D possibly being TRBD1 (6 bases). The length of the CDR3 is 11 residues. Germline V gene data show CDR1 as DFQATT and CDR2 as SNEGSKA (reference sequence). CDR3 amino acids: CSARVGALAVF. The CDR3 nucleotides read TGCAGTGCTAGAGTGGGGGCCCTGGCAGTTTTC.

A word on this clone: Distinct nucleotide sequences in the sample also encode this CDR3. V usage is TRBV27 and J usage is TRBJ2-7; possible D gene TRBD2, 7 bases. This CDR3 comprises 13 residues. The germline V and J ends were trimmed by 3 bases and 5 bases, with 11 bases remaining between them. Germline CDR1 and CDR2: MNHEY and SMNVEV (reference sequence). The CDR3, as DNA: TGTGCCAGCAGTTTCGGGGGGCTGGACGAGCAGTACTTC. It specifies CASSFGGLDEQYF.